This passage covers 18 T cell receptor beta chains from one sample sequenced in a study of cytomegalovirus exposure and HLA in healthy donors. With 60 Vbeta and 13 Jbeta primers, the PCR was carried out. Repertoires were generated with immunoSEQ multiplex PCR, while TCRdb's copy carries only in-frame clones and drops some. The data hold 75,000 to 100,000 clones, with 69% observed a single time. The specimen sequenced was PBMCs. The receptors come from a female donor in good health and CMV-seronegative.

This chain joins TRBV5-5 and TRBJ2-2, with 8 bases identical to TRBD1. The V and J ends lost 0 bases and 5 bases, in that order; junction bases with no gene match: 9. This CDR3 comprises 17 residues. Per germline, CDR1 SGHKS and CDR2 YYEKEE (reference sequence). CDR3 nucleotide sequence: TGTGCCAGCAGCTTGGCGGTTAGGACAGGGAGTACCGGGGAGCTGTTTTTT. Its translation: CASSLAVRTGSTGELFF. The whole variable domain, remainder taken from reference TRBV5-5 and TRBJ2-2, is DAGVTQSPTHLIKTRGQQVTLRCSPISGHKSVSWYQQVLGQGPQFIFQYYEKEERGRGNFPDRFSARQFPNYSSELNVNALLLGDSALYLCASSLAVRTGSTGELFFGEGSRLTVL.

V is TRBV19 and J is TRBJ1-2; TRBD1 agrees at 7 bases. This CDR3 region has 14 residues. Per germline, CDR1 LNHDA and CDR2 SQIVND (reference sequence). The V segment lost 3 bases and the J segment 3 bases; nucleotides outside the gene matches: 4. The CDR3 coding sequence is TGTGCCAGTAGTATGGACAGGTGGGACTATGGCTACACCTTC. This codes for CASSMDRWDYGYTF.

V usage is TRBV30 and J usage is TRBJ2-7; 7 positions match TRBD1. The CDR3 totals 15 residues. Germline V gene data show CDR1 as GTSNPN and CDR2 as SVGIG (reference sequence). Trimming at V came to 2 bases and at J to 0 bases, leaving 7 bases not matched to a gene. The CDR3 reads CAWSYRGSSSYEQYF. CDR3 in DNA: TGTGCCTGGAGTTACAGGGGTAGTAGCTCCTACGAGCAGTACTTC.

The chain joins TRBV18 to TRBJ1-1; 8 nucleotides line up with TRBD1. This CDR3 is built from 14 residues. Germline CDR1 reads KGHSH; CDR2 reads LQKENI. J gave up 7 bases and V 5 bases, and 9 bases lay outside the gene matches. The CDR3 protein is CASSLGQALGEAFF. CDR3 sequence (DNA): TGTGCCAGCTCATTGGGACAGGCCCTCGGTGAAGCTTTCTTT.

J is TRBJ2-7 and V is TRBV15, with 9 bases identical to TRBD2. Germline V gives CDR1 LNHNV, CDR2 YYDKDF (reference sequence). CDR3 length: 18 amino acids. V shed 1 base, J shed 0 bases, and the junction held 10 bases outside the gene matches. CDR3 sequence: CATSRVELVSGGSYEQYF. CDR3 DNA sequence: TGTGCCACCAGCAGAGTAGAGCTAGTTAGCGGGGGCTCCTACGAGCAGTACTTC.

This clone is a singleton in its sample. V gene TRBV19 combines with J gene TRBJ1-5, with D possibly matching TRBD1 (6 bases). The CDR3 contains 15 residues. The germline CDR1 and CDR2 sequences are LNHDA and SQIVND (reference sequence). Trimming took 5 bases from V and 3 from J, leaving 14 bases between them. The CDR3 DNA reads as TGTGCCAGTAGTCCCCGACAGGTCTTCAATCAGCCCCAGCATTTT. Protein sequence: CASSPRQVFNQPQHF.

The V gene is TRBV5-1, the J gene TRBJ2-7; 9 bases line up with TRBD1. V lost 2 bases, J lost 3 bases, and 3 bases stayed unmatched. This CDR3 has 14 residues. Germline CDR1 and CDR2: SGHRS and YFSETQ. CDR3 in DNA: TGCGCCAGCAGCTTCGGGGACAGGGTCTACGAGCAGTACTTC. Protein product: CASSFGDRVYEQYF. The whole variable domain, remainder taken from reference TRBV5-1 and TRBJ2-7, is KAGVTQTPRYLIKTRGQQVTLSCSPISGHRSVSWYQQTPGQGLQFLFEYFSETQRNKGNFPGRFSGRQFSNSRSEMNVSTLELGDSALYLCASSFGDRVYEQYFGPGTRLTVT.

V gene TRBV30 combines with J gene TRBJ1-1; D is uncertain. There are 13 residues in the CDR3. Trimming took off 0 bases at V and 4 bases at J, with 9 bases between the two ends. The germline V gene encodes CDR1 GTSNPN and CDR2 SVGIG (reference sequence). CDR3 amino acids: CAWSVLGGTEAFF. The CDR3 DNA reads TGTGCCTGGAGTGTACTTGGTGGCACTGAAGCTTTCTTT.

The J gene is TRBJ2-1, the V gene TRBV5-1; tentative D call: TRBD2 (5 bases). V lost 6 bases and J 0 bases, leaving 16 bases between the germline ends. Germline V gives CDR1 SGHRS, CDR2 YFSETQ. CDR3 length: 16 residues. The CDR3 DNA reads TGCGCCAGCAAACTGGCCGACGGAGGCTCCTACAATGAGCAGTTCTTC. Protein product: CASKLADGGSYNEQFF.

V usage is TRBV28 and J usage is TRBJ1-5; TRBD1 is a possible D gene (5 bases). In germline, CDR1 is MDHEN, CDR2 SYDVKM. The CDR3 runs 14 residues. Between the trimmed V and J ends, which lost 6 bases and 5 bases, there was a span of 14 bases. In nucleotides, the CDR3 is TGTGCCAGCAGCGGATCCAGACAGTATCAGCCCCAGCATTTT. Its protein product is CASSGSRQYQPQHF. Looking up the rest from reference TRBV28 and TRBJ1-5 gives the full variable domain: DVKVTQSSRYLVKRTGEKVFLECVQDMDHENMFWYRQDPGLGLRLIYFSYDVKMKEKGDIPEGYSVSREKKERFSLILESASTNQTSMYLCASSGSRQYQPQHFGDGTRLSIL.

This chain joins TRBV7-8 and TRBJ2-2, with 13 bases aligning to TRBD2. The germline V gene has CDR1 SGHVS and CDR2 FQNEAQ. The CDR3 is 15 amino acids. V lost 6 bases to trimming and J lost 6 bases; unmatched junction nucleotides: 4. The CDR3 loop is CASRSGTSGAGELFF. The DNA of the CDR3 is TGTGCCAGCAGGTCCGGGACTAGCGGGGCCGGGGAGCTGTTTTTT.

The chain employs TRBV30 and TRBJ2-6; the D gene is possibly TRBD1 (5 bases). The germline V and J ends were trimmed by 7 bases and 0 bases, with 10 bases remaining between them. Germline values: CDR1 GTSNPN, CDR2 SVGIG (reference sequence). The CDR3 has 14 residues. CDR3 nucleotides: TGTGCCTCCCCCAGGGCCTCTGGGGCCAACGTCCTGACTTTC. Protein: CASPRASGANVLTF.

This chain joins TRBV5-4 and TRBJ1-2; maybe TRBD1 (5 bases). The CDR3 length is 13 residues. Germline V gene lookup returns CDR1 SGHNT and CDR2 YYREEE (reference sequence). Trimming cost V 1 base and J 5 bases, with 9 bases left between them. This CDR3 is CASSLIRGYGYTF. In DNA, the CDR3 is TGTGCCAGCAGCTTGATTAGGGGATATGGCTACACCTTC.

The chain uses TRBV18 and TRBJ2-1, with TRBD2 matching 11 bases. The CDR3 is 16 residues long. The germline V gene encodes CDR1 KGHSH and CDR2 LQKENI. V shed 4 bases, J shed 9 bases, and the junction held 11 bases outside the gene matches. As DNA, the CDR3 is TGTGCCAGCTCACTAGGGGGGACTAGCGGAAAAATTGAGCAGTTCTTC. Amino acid sequence: CASSLGGTSGKIEQFF.

The chain combines TRBV6-5 with TRBJ1-2; D unclear. CDR1 MNHEY and CDR2 SVGAGI come from the germline V gene. Trimming cost V 8 bases and J 8 bases, with 12 bases left between them. CDR3 length: 11 residues. CDR3 amino acids: CASSPGSGYTF. CDR3 sequence (DNA): TGTGCCAGCTCCCCTGGTAGCGGCTACACCTTC.

The CDR3 region is CASSEMPWDRRTYEQYF. CDR3 coding DNA: TGTGCCAGCAGTGAAATGCCCTGGGACAGGCGGACCTACGAGCAGTACTTC. V gene TRBV2 combines with J gene TRBJ2-7; 8 nucleotides line up with TRBD1. Germline V lookup: CDR1 SNHLY, CDR2 FYNNEI. J lost 2 bases, V lost 2 bases, and 11 bases had no gene match. There are 17 residues in the CDR3.

The chain joins TRBV7-2 to TRBJ2-7; D is unresolved. Germline CDR1 reads SGHTA; CDR2 reads FQGNSA. This CDR3 is built from 14 residues. Trimming stripped 5 bases from V and 1 base from J, with 12 bases between. The CDR3 bases are TGTGCCAGCAGCCTCGCCGCGATATCCTACGAGCAGTACTTC. The encoded protein is CASSLAAISYEQYF.

The chain uses TRBV10-1 and TRBJ2-7, with TRBD1 identical over 7 bases. In germline, CDR1 is WNHNN, CDR2 SYGVQD (reference sequence). The V segment lost 3 bases and the J segment 3 bases; nucleotides outside the gene matches: 5. The CDR3 has 14 amino acids. As DNA, the CDR3 is TGCGCCAGCAGTGAAGGGACAGCTGACTACGAGCAGTACTTC. It translates to CASSEGTADYEQYF.